The 30 T cell receptor beta chains given below trace back to one sample, sequenced in a study of T cell changes during pregnancy in multiple sclerosis (dated by TCRdb to the late 2010s). Libraries came from the immunoSEQ multiplex PCR assay. This immuneACCESS table, as held by TCRdb, lists in-frame sequences with V and J called but not all clones. Of the missing ones, under half trace to an unresolved V gene in checked studies; the others have no known cause. This sample lists 85,000 to 130,000 clones; 91% were detected once. Around 1.6% of the sample is in the top ten clones. Specimen: peripheral blood, collected before pregnancy. These receptor sequences come from a female donor with multiple sclerosis, enrolled in a pregnancy study.

V usage is TRBV6-6 and J usage is TRBJ2-1, with 8 bases lining up with TRBD2. V was clipped by 11 bases and J by 2 bases; unmatched bases: 5. CDR1 and CDR2 (germline): MNHNY, SVGAGI (reference sequence). This CDR3 region has 13 residues. CDR3 nucleotide sequence: TGTGCCTGCCAAGCGGGGGCCTACAATGAGCAGTTCTTC. It codes for CACQAGAYNEQFF.

The chain carries TRBV6-5 and TRBJ1-5, with D possibly being TRBD1 (5 bases). The V end was cut by 6 bases, the J end by 3 bases, with 9 bases between. The length of the CDR3 is 13 residues. Germline V lookup: CDR1 MNHEY, CDR2 SVGAGI. The CDR3, as DNA: TGTGCCAGCAGGACAGCTATCAATCAGCCCCAGCATTTT. It encodes CASRTAINQPQHF.

The V call is TRBV6-6, the J call TRBJ1-4, with D perhaps matching TRBD1 (5 bases). Germline V lookup: CDR1 MNHNY, CDR2 SVGAGI (reference sequence). The CDR3 length is 13 residues. Trimming cost V 8 bases and J 8 bases, with 15 bases left between them. The CDR3 coding sequence is TGTGCCAGCGTTCGGGGGGTAGGCGAAAAACTGTTTTTT. Translating it yields CASVRGVGEKLFF.

CDR3 sequence (DNA): TGCGCCAGCAGCCCAGGACAGTCTAATGAAAAACTGTTTTTT. The encoded protein is CASSPGQSNEKLFF. The V gene is TRBV5-1, the J gene TRBJ1-4; the D gene is possibly TRBD1 (6 bases). Trimming removed 4 bases from V and 3 bases from J, with 10 bases in between. Germline loops: CDR1 SGHRS, CDR2 YFSETQ. The CDR3 runs to 14 residues.

V is TRBV2 and J is TRBJ1-5; 10 bases match TRBD1. This CDR3 spans 18 amino acids. V dropped 5 bases and J dropped 5; count of bases not matched to a gene: 15. The germline V gene encodes CDR1 SNHLY and CDR2 FYNNEI. In DNA form, the CDR3 reads TGTGCCAGCAGTACAGACCGGGACAGGGGAGTAGTAGATCAGCCCCAGCATTTT. This codes for CASSTDRDRGVVDQPQHF.

This rearrangement joins TRBV28 to TRBJ1-5, with 9 nucleotides matching TRBD1. Germline V gene data show CDR1 as MDHEN and CDR2 as SYDVKM. The V gene end was trimmed by 0 bases and the J gene end by 4 bases; junction bases not matched to a gene: 4. There are 16 residues in the CDR3. DNA of the CDR3: TGTGCCAGCAGTTTATGGGGACAGGGTGGGAATCAGCCCCAGCATTTT. Its protein is CASSLWGQGGNQPQHF.

The chain combines TRBV30 with TRBJ2-7, with 9 positions matching TRBD1. CDR1 and CDR2 from the germline V gene are GTSNPN and SVGIG (reference sequence). V trimming: 5 bases; J trimming: 4 bases; junction bases outside the gene matches: 6. The CDR3 contains 13 residues. The CDR3 DNA reads as TGTGCCTGGGTAGGGACAGGGAGGTACGAGCAGTACTTC. It encodes CAWVGTGRYEQYF. The entire variable domain, with the rest obtained from reference TRBV30 and TRBJ2-7, is as follows: SQTIHQWPATLVQPVGSPLSLECTVEGTSNPNLYWYRQAAGRGLQLLFYSVGIGQISSEVPQNLSASRPQDRQFILSSKKLLLSDSGFYLCAWVGTGRYEQYFGPGTRLTVT.

The CDR3 spells CAWRRQQETQYF. The CDR3 DNA is TGTGCCTGGAGAAGACAGCAAGAGACCCAGTACTTC. This chain uses TRBV30 with TRBJ2-5; possible D gene TRBD1, 5 bases. Trimming pared 3 bases from V and 2 bases from J, leaving 7 bases between. Germline V gene lookup returns CDR1 GTSNPN and CDR2 SVGIG (reference sequence). The CDR3 loop spans 12 amino acids.

The chain is built from TRBV6-5 and TRBJ2-7; tentative D call: TRBD2 (5 bases). CDR1 is MNHEY, CDR2 SVGAGI, per germline. The CDR3 is made up of 15 amino acids. V shed 5 bases and J shed 2 bases, with 16 bases lying between them. In DNA form, the CDR3 reads TGTGCCAGCAGTGTCTCGACGGACTCTGCCTACGAGCAGTACTTC. As protein: CASSVSTDSAYEQYF.

This clone was seen once. The rearrangement links TRBV15 to TRBJ2-3; 7 nucleotides align to TRBD2. CDR1 LNHNV and CDR2 YYDKDF come from the germline V gene (reference sequence). V trimming: 0 bases; J trimming: 2 bases; junction bases outside the gene matches: 2. CDR3 length equals 15 residues. CDR3: CATSRDLAATDTQYF. CDR3 DNA sequence: TGTGCCACCAGCAGAGACCTAGCGGCCACAGATACGCAGTATTTT. Using reference TRBV15 and TRBJ2-3 for the parts outside the CDR3, the full variable domain is DAMVIQNPRYQVTQFGKPVTLSCSQTLNHNVMYWYQQKSSQAPKLLFHYYDKDFNNEADTPDNFQSRRPNTSFCFLDIRSPGLGDTAMYLCATSRDLAATDTQYFGPGTRLTVL.

The CDR3 DNA reads as TGTGCCAGTCGGACTAGCGGGGGTTACAATGAGCAGTTCTTC. It codes for CASRTSGGYNEQFF. The chain links TRBV6-5 to TRBJ2-1; TRBD2 matches at 13 bases. J was trimmed by 4 bases and V by 9 bases; bases with no gene match: 3. The germline gives CDR1 MNHEY, CDR2 SVGAGI. CDR3 size: 14 residues.

The chain carries TRBV28 and TRBJ1-1, with D tentatively TRBD1 (6 bases). Trimming removed 6 bases from V and 11 bases from J, with 19 bases in between. This CDR3 comprises 13 residues. Germline-derived CDR1 and CDR2 are MDHEN and SYDVKM. This chain's CDR3 is CASSGDTGGRAFF. The DNA for the CDR3 is TGTGCCAGCAGCGGGGACACTGGTGGACGGGCTTTCTTT.

The V and J genes are TRBV9 and TRBJ2-5; 11 bases map to TRBD1. V shed 3 bases, J shed 1 base, and the junction held 5 bases outside the gene matches. The CDR3 has 16 residues. Looked up from germline, CDR1 is SGDLS and CDR2 is YYNGEE. The CDR3 nucleotides read TGTGCCAGCAGCGCCCGGGACAGGGGGGCCCAAGAGACCCAGTACTTC. It yields the protein CASSARDRGAQETQYF.

This chain connects TRBV9 to TRBJ2-2, with 9 bases identical to TRBD1. J lost 5 bases, V lost 7 bases, and 15 bases had no gene match. The germline CDR1 and CDR2 sequences are SGDLS and YYNGEE. The CDR3 totals 17 residues. This chain's CDR3 is CASGAPDRGRGTGELFF. The CDR3 nucleotides read TGTGCCAGCGGAGCCCCGGACAGGGGACGAGGTACCGGGGAGCTGTTTTTT.

This chain connects TRBV10-3 to TRBJ1-1; 8 bases map to TRBD1. The CDR3 loop spans 15 amino acids. Per the germline V gene, CDR1 is ENHRY and CDR2 is SYGVKD. V lost 6 bases, J lost 1 base, and 7 bases stayed unmatched. The CDR3 loop is CAIRPPTGANTEAFF. CDR3 in DNA: TGTGCCATCAGGCCTCCGACAGGGGCGAACACTGAAGCTTTCTTT.

V and J are TRBV6-6 and TRBJ1-4; 9 positions agree with TRBD1. Germline lookup yields CDR1 MNHNY and CDR2 SVGAGI (reference sequence). This CDR3 has 16 amino acids. Losses at the gene ends were 2 bases for V and 7 bases for J; bases not matched to a gene: 8. The CDR3 is CASSYGTGTVGEKLFF. Here the CDR3 DNA reads TGTGCCAGCAGTTACGGGACAGGGACGGTTGGTGAAAAACTGTTTTTT.

The chain couples TRBV7-8 to TRBJ2-2, with 12 bases lining up with TRBD2. The CDR3 contains 19 residues. CDR1 is SGHVS and CDR2 is FQNEAQ in the germline V gene. J lost 5 bases, V lost 5 bases, and 15 bases had no gene match. CDR3 bases: TGTGCCAGCAGCCCCGGCGCTAGCGGGAGGGCCAGTGAGACCGGGGAGCTGTTTTTT. This encodes CASSPGASGRASETGELFF. Using reference TRBV7-8 and TRBJ2-2 for the parts outside the CDR3, the full variable domain is GAGVSQSPRYKVAKRGQDVALRCDPISGHVSLFWYQQALGQGPEFLTYFQNEAQLDKSGLPSDRFFAERPEGSVSTLKIQRTQQEDSAVYLCASSPGASGRASETGELFFGEGSRLTVL.

The chain uses TRBV4-1 and TRBJ1-6; TRBD1 is a possible D gene (5 bases). Between the trimmed V and J ends, which lost 1 base and 7 bases, there was a span of 11 bases. This CDR3 contains 15 residues. The germline CDR1 and CDR2 sequences are MGHRA and YSYEKL. CDR3: CASSQVRTRNSPLHF. The DNA for the CDR3 is TGCGCCAGCAGCCAAGTCAGGACAAGGAATTCACCCCTCCACTTT.

This clone was found once. The chain employs TRBV7-8 and TRBJ2-7; D is perhaps TRBD2 (6 bases). The germline CDR1 and CDR2 sequences are SGHVS and FQNEAQ. V dropped 5 bases and J dropped 4 bases, with 24 bases sitting between them. The CDR3 spans 17 residues. CDR3 loop: CASSGMVSGRSYYEQYF. CDR3 in DNA: TGTGCCAGCAGCGGCATGGTTAGCGGAAGGTCCTATTACGAGCAGTACTTC.

V usage is TRBV4-1 and J usage is TRBJ2-7; TRBD1 aligns across 9 bases. Trimming removed 1 base from V and 4 bases from J; junction bases left unmatched: 8. The germline V gene has CDR1 MGHRA and CDR2 YSYEKL. The CDR3 is made up of 16 amino acids. CDR3 residues: CASSQAPGQGVYEQYF. DNA for the CDR3: TGCGCCAGCAGCCAAGCTCCGGGACAGGGAGTTTACGAGCAGTACTTC.

This chain connects TRBV10-3 to TRBJ1-6, with TRBD1 as a possible D gene (5 bases). The germline gives CDR1 ENHRY, CDR2 SYGVKD. This CDR3 contains 17 residues. V lost 10 bases, J lost 6 bases, and 25 bases lay in between. The CDR3: CATDRKGRQARNSPLHF. The CDR3 DNA is TGTGCCACCGACCGAAAGGGGCGGCAGGCTCGTAATTCACCCCTCCACTTT.

This clone came up a few times. The V and J genes are TRBV5-5 and TRBJ1-2, with TRBD1 matching over 8 bases. CDR1 and CDR2 from the germline V gene are SGHKS and YYEKEE (reference sequence). The CDR3 sequence is 15 residues long. Trimming took 5 bases from V and 8 from J; bases not matched to a gene: 14. In DNA, the CDR3 is TGTGCCAGCAGTCTAGATGGACAGGGAAGCAGGGGCTACACCTTC. This sequence encodes CASSLDGQGSRGYTF.

The gene calls are TRBV19 and TRBJ2-1; TRBD1 is a possible D gene (6 bases). Trimming stripped 3 bases from V and 7 bases from J, with 13 bases between. There are 14 residues in the CDR3. CDR1 and CDR2 from the germline V gene are LNHDA and SQIVND (reference sequence). CDR3 DNA sequence: TGTGCCAGTAGTATGCAGGGGTCGGTGAATGAGCAGTTCTTC. This sequence encodes CASSMQGSVNEQFF. The whole variable domain, filled in from reference TRBV19 and TRBJ2-1, reads DGGITQSPKYLFRKEGQNVTLSCEQNLNHDAMYWYRQDPGQGLRLIYYSQIVNDFQKGDIAEGYSVSREKKESFPLTVTSAQKNPTAFYLCASSMQGSVNEQFFGPGTRLTVL.

CDR3 residues: CASSPGTSGRGEQYF. CDR3 DNA sequence: TGTGCCAGCAGTCCTGGGACTAGCGGGAGGGGGGAGCAGTACTTC. The J gene is TRBJ2-7, the V gene TRBV28, with TRBD2 matching over 16 bases. The germline V gene has CDR1 MDHEN and CDR2 SYDVKM. This CDR3 is built from 15 residues. Losses at the gene ends were 5 bases for V and 7 bases for J; bases not matched to a gene: 5.

CDR3 loop: CASSYRPGGNTIYF. The CDR3 DNA sequence: TGTGCCAGCAGTTACAGGCCAGGAGGAAACACCATATATTTT. The V gene is TRBV6-5, the J gene TRBJ1-3; no reliable D call. In germline, CDR1 is MNHEY, CDR2 SVGAGI. V was cut by 2 bases and J by 4 bases, with 9 bases left in between. CDR3 size: 14 residues.

J is TRBJ2-5 and V is TRBV2; TRBD2 matches 13 bases. Trimming took 10 bases from V and 3 from J; bases not matched to a gene: 8. Germline V gene lookup returns CDR1 SNHLY and CDR2 FYNNEI. CDR3 length: 15 residues. CDR3 in amino acids: CATTSGGADKETQYF. Written as DNA, the CDR3 is TGTGCCACTACTAGCGGGGGGGCGGATAAAGAGACCCAGTACTTC.

The chain combines TRBV19 with TRBJ1-1; 8 nucleotides line up with TRBD1. Trimming at V came to 3 bases and at J to 4 bases, leaving 13 bases not matched to a gene. The CDR3 has 17 residues. Germline CDR1 reads LNHDA; CDR2 reads SQIVND (reference sequence). As DNA, the CDR3 is TGTGCCAGTAGTATGGCCCGGACAGGGACGTTACGCACTGAAGCTTTCTTT. It specifies CASSMARTGTLRTEAFF.

V and J are TRBV7-2 and TRBJ2-2; no clear D gene. This CDR3 is 12 amino acids long. Germline CDR1 SGHTA, CDR2 FQGNSA. The ends were cut back, 0 bases at V and 8 bases at J, with 4 bases in the middle. CDR3 residues: CASSLAGGELFF. CDR3 nucleotides: TGTGCCAGCAGCTTAGCCGGGGGGGAGCTGTTTTTT.

This clone appeared once. This chain links TRBV11-2 with TRBJ2-1; possible D gene TRBD2, 6 bases. The V end was cut by 6 bases, the J end by 8 bases, with 17 bases between. From germline, CDR1 is SGHAT and CDR2 FQNNGV. CDR3 size: 14 residues. This CDR3 reads CASSSRVGGDEQFF. As DNA, the CDR3 is TGTGCCAGCAGTTCTAGGGTTGGCGGGGATGAGCAGTTCTTC.

This clone was counted once. The rearrangement links TRBV7-3 to TRBJ2-1; 16 bases map to TRBD2. The CDR3 contains 16 residues. Per the germline V gene, CDR1 is SGHTA and CDR2 is FQGTGA. The V gene end was trimmed by 0 bases and the J gene end by 12 bases; junction bases not matched to a gene: 5. CDR3 bases: TGTGCCAGCAGCTTAACCCCGGGACTAGCGGGAGGGGGGCAGTTCTTC. Amino acid sequence: CASSLTPGLAGGGQFF.